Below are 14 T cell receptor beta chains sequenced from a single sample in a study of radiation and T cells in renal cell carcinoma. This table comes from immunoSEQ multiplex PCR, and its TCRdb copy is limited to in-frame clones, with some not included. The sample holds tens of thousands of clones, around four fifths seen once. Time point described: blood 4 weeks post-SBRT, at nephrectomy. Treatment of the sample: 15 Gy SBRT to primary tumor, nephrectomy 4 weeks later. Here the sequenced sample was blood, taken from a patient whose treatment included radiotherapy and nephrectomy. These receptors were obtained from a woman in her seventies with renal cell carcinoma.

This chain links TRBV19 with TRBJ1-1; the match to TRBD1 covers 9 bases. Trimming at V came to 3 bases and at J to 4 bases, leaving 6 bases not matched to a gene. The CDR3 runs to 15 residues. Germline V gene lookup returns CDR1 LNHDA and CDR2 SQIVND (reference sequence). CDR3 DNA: TGTGCCAGTAGTATTCAAGGGACAGGGATCACTGAAGCTTTCTTT. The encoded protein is CASSIQGTGITEAFF.

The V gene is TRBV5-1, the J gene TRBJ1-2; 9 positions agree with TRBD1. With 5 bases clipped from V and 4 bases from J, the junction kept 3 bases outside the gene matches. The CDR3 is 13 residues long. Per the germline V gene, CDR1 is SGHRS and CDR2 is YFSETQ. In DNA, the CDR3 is TGCGCCAGCAGAGAGACAGGGGGCTATGGCTACACCTTC. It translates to CASRETGGYGYTF. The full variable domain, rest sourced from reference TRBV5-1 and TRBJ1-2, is KAGVTQTPRYLIKTRGQQVTLSCSPISGHRSVSWYQQTPGQGLQFLFEYFSETQRNKGNFPGRFSGRQFSNSRSEMNVSTLELGDSALYLCASRETGGYGYTFGSGTRLTVV.

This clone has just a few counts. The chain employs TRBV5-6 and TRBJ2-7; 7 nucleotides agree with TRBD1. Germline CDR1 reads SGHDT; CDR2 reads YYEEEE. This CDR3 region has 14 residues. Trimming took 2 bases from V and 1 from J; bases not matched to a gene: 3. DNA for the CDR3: TGTGCCAGCAGCTTCGGGACAGCTTCCTACGAGCAGTACTTC. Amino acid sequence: CASSFGTASYEQYF.

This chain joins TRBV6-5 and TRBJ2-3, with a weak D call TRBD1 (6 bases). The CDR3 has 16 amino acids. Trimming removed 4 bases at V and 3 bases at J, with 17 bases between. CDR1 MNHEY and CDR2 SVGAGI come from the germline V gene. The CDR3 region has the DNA TGTGCCAGCAGTTCCCCCTCGGTGAGGGGGACAGATACGCAGTATTTT. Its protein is CASSSPSVRGTDTQYF.

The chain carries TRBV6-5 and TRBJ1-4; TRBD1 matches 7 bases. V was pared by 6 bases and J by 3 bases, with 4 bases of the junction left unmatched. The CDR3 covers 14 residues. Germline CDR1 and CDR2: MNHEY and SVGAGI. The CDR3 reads CASRQDRPNEKLFF. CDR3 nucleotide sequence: TGTGCCAGCAGACAGGACAGGCCTAATGAAAAACTGTTTTTT.

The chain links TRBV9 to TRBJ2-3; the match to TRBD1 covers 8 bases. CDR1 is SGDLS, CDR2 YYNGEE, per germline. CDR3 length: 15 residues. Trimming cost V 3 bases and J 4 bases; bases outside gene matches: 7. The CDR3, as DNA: TGTGCCAGCAGCGCTCAGGGGGCCCGGGCAGATACGCAGTATTTT. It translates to CASSAQGARADTQYF.

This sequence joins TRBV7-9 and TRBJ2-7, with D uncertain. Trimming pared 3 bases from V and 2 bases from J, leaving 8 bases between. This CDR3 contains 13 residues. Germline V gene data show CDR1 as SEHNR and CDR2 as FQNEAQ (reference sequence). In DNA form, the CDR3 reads TGTGCCAGCAGCTTTGGCACGACCTACGAGCAGTACTTC. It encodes CASSFGTTYEQYF.

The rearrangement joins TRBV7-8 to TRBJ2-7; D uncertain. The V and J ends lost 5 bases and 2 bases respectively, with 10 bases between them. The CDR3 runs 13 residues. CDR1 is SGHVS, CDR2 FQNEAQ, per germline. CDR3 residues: CASSPGRAYEQYF. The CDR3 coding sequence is TGTGCCAGCAGCCCAGGACGGGCCTACGAGCAGTACTTC.

The CDR3 DNA follows: TGTGCCAGCTCACAAGACGGGAGCTCTGGAAACACCATATATTTT. It specifies CASSQDGSSGNTIYF. This chain uses TRBV18 with TRBJ1-3, with no clear D. Looked up from germline, CDR1 is KGHSH and CDR2 is LQKENI. V was trimmed by 4 bases and J by 0 bases, leaving 10 bases between them. CDR3 size: 15 residues. The variable domain in full, with the rest retrieved from reference TRBV18 and TRBJ1-3, is NAGVMQNPRHLVRRRGQEARLRCSPMKGHSHVYWYRQLPEEGLKFMVYLQKENIIDESGMPKERFSAEFPKEGPSILRIQQVVRGDSAAYFCASSQDGSSGNTIYFGEGSWLTVV.

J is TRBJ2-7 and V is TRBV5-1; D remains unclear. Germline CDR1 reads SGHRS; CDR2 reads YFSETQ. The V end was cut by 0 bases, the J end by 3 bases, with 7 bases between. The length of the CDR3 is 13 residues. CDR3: CASSLASNYEQYF. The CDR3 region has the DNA TGCGCCAGCAGCTTGGCGTCGAACTACGAGCAGTACTTC.

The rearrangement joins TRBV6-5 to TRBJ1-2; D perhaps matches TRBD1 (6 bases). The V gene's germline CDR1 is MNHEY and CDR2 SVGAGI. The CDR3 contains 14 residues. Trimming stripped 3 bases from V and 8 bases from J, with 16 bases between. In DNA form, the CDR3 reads TGTGCCAGCAGTTATGGGGGCTTCCAGGGGGGCTACACCTTC. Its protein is CASSYGGFQGGYTF.

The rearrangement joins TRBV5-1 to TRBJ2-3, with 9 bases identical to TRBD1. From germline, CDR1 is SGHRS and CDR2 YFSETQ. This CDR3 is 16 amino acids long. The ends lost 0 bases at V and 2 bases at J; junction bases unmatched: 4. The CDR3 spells CASSLDGTGHTDTQYF. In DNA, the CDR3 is TGCGCCAGCAGCTTGGACGGGACAGGGCACACAGATACGCAGTATTTT.

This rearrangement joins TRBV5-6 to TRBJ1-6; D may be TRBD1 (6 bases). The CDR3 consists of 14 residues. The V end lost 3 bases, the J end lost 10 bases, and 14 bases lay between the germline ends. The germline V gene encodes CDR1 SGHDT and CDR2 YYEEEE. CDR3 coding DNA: TGTGCCAGCAGCTCCTTTCGCAGGGGCTCACCCCTCCACTTT. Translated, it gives CASSSFRRGSPLHF.

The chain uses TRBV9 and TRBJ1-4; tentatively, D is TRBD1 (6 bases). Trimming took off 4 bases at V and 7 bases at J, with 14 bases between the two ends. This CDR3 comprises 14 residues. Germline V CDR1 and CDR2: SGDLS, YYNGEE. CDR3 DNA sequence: TGTGCCAGCAGCATTCAGGGGTATGGTGAAAAACTGTTTTTT. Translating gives CASSIQGYGEKLFF.